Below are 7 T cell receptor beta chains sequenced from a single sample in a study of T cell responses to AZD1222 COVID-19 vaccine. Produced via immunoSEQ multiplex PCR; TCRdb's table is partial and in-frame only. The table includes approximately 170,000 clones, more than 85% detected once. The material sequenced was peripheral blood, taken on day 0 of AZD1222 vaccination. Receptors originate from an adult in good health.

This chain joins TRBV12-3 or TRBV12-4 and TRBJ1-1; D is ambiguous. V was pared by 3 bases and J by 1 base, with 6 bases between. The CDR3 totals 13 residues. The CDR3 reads CASSFSPNTEAFF. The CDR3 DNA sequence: TGTGCCAGCAGTTTCAGCCCGAACACTGAAGCTTTCTTT.

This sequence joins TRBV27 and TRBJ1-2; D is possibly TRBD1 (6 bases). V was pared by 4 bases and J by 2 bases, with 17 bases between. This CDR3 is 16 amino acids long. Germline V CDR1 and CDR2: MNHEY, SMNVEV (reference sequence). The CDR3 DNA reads TGTGCCAGCAGTTCGTGGGGGGGGCCTGCCAACTATGGCTACACCTTC. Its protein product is CASSSWGGPANYGYTF.

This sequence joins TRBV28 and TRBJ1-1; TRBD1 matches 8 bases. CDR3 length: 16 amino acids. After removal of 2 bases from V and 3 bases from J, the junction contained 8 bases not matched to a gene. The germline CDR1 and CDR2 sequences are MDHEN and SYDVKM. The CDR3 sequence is CASSLRIETGDTEAFF. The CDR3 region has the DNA TGTGCCAGCAGTTTACGTATAGAGACAGGGGACACTGAAGCTTTCTTT.

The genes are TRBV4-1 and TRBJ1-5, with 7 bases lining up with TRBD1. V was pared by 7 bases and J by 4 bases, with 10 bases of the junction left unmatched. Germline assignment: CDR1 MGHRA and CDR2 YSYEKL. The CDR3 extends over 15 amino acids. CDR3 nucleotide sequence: TGCGCCAGCACCCGCAAGACACAGGGGAATCAGCCCCAGCATTTT. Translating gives CASTRKTQGNQPQHF.

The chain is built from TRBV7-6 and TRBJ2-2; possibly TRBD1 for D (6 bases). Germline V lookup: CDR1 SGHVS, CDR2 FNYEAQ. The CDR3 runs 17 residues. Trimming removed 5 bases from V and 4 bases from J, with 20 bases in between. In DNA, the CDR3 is TGTGCCAGCAGCATAATACAGGGTTTGCGGTCCACCGGGGAGCTGTTTTTT. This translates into CASSIIQGLRSTGELFF.

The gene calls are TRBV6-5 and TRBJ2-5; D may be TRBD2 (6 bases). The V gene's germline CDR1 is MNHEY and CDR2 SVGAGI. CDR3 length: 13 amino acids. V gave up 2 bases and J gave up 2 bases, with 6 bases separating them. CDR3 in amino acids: CASSYGRQETQYF. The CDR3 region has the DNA TGTGCCAGCAGTTACGGGAGGCAAGAGACCCAGTACTTC.

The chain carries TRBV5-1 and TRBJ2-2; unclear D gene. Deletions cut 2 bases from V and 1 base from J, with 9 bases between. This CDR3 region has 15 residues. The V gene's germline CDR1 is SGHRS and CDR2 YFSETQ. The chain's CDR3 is CASSFRRRNTGELFF. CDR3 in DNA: TGCGCCAGCAGCTTCAGACGGAGGAACACCGGGGAGCTGTTTTTT.